Listed here are 30 T cell receptor beta chains from one sample, sequenced in a study of identical twins (TCRdb year 2016). The library was built by means of 5' RACE. The listed sequencing device is Illumina HiSeq 2000. Through fastp at Q25 and MiXCR, TCRdb rebuilt clones from the public reads, retaining in-frame beta chains. One record per CDR3 amino acid sequence lists the most common genes and DNA. The sample table lists some 1,600,000 distinct CDR3 sequences, about 31% of them with a count of one. The ten largest clones add up to less than 0.35% of the sample. The source material was cord blood. The receptors originated from a newborn girl in good health.

V is TRBV10-3 and J is TRBJ1-1, with 8 bases identical to TRBD1. V lost 6 bases and J lost 5; bases outside the gene matches: 5. The CDR3 totals 13 residues. CDR1 ENHRY and CDR2 SYGVKD come from the germline V gene. The CDR3 reads CAIRQGADTEAFF. The DNA of the CDR3 is TGTGCCATCAGGCAGGGGGCTGATACTGAAGCTTTCTTT.

This clonotype turned up a few times. The chain carries TRBV20-1 and TRBJ2-5; tentatively, D is TRBD1 or TRBD2 (5 bases each). Germline loops: CDR1 DFQATT, CDR2 SNEGSKA (reference sequence). V was clipped by 0 bases and J by 5 bases, with 13 bases between them. The CDR3 sequence is 14 residues long. The CDR3 nucleotides read TGCAGTGCTAGAGATCAGGGACGGGACGAGACCCAGTACTTC. It translates to CSARDQGRDETQYF.

This clonotype was seen many times. This chain joins TRBV12-3 or TRBV12-4 and TRBJ1-2; 10 bases map to TRBD1. The CDR3 has 14 amino acids. J was trimmed by 3 bases and V by 6 bases; bases with no gene match: 4. The CDR3 loop is CASSKGQGDYGYTF. CDR3 coding DNA: TGTGCCAGCAGCAAAGGACAGGGGGACTATGGCTACACCTTC.

In its sample, this clonotype was seen a few times. V gene TRBV3-1 combines with J gene TRBJ2-1, with 7 bases that match TRBD2. Germline V gene lookup returns CDR1 LGHDT and CDR2 YNNKEL (reference sequence). This CDR3 has 14 amino acids. With V trimmed by 1 base and J by 8 bases, 5 bases remained unmatched. The CDR3 here is CASSQVRENDEQFF. The CDR3 nucleotides read TGTGCCAGCAGCCAAGTGCGGGAGAACGATGAGCAGTTCTTC.

The chain couples TRBV3-1 to TRBJ2-4; no clear D gene. The CDR3 sequence is 15 residues long. Trimming removed 5 bases at V and 9 bases at J, with 20 bases between. Germline V CDR1 and CDR2: LGHDT, YNNKEL (reference sequence). DNA of the CDR3: TGTGCCAGCAGCGCTATCCCTGCGCGAGAAAGCATTCAGTACTTC. It yields the protein CASSAIPARESIQYF.

The chain links TRBV20-1 to TRBJ1-6; TRBD1 might be the D (5 bases). Per germline, CDR1 DFQATT and CDR2 SNEGSKA (reference sequence). The length of the CDR3 is 16 residues. With 0 bases removed from V and 6 bases from J, the gap between germline ends came to 15 bases. Written as DNA, the CDR3 is TGCAGTGCTAGAGATCCCAGGGCCTATGGTAATTCACCCCTCCACTTT. Amino acid sequence: CSARDPRAYGNSPLHF.

This clonotype was detected only once. Just one base apart from a much larger clone, this may be a read error. This chain's CDR3 is CASTITSTDTQYF. In nucleotides, the CDR3 is TGTGCCAGCACAATAACTTCCACAGATACGCAGTATTTT. The V gene is TRBV10-3, the J gene TRBJ2-3; D not resolved. This CDR3 spans 13 amino acids. V dropped 10 bases and J dropped 2 bases, with 13 bases sitting between them. The germline V gene has CDR1 ENHRY and CDR2 SYGVKD.

The chain has TRBV10-3 and TRBJ2-3; 12 bases fit TRBD2. The CDR3 sequence is 16 residues long. Per germline, CDR1 ENHRY and CDR2 SYGVKD. The trim removed 6 bases at V and 5 bases at J, leaving 9 bases unmatched. The CDR3, as DNA: TGTGCCATCAGACCCGGACTAGCGGGGCCGGGAGATACGCAGTATTTT. It specifies CAIRPGLAGPGDTQYF.

The sample holds a few counts of this clonotype. V is TRBV29-1 and J is TRBJ1-2; D is perhaps TRBD1 (6 bases). The germline V and J ends were trimmed by 2 bases and 2 bases, with 9 bases remaining between them. The CDR3 extends over 13 amino acids. Germline CDR1 reads SQVTM; CDR2 reads ANQGSEA. The CDR3: CSVEKQGNYGYTF. CDR3 nucleotides: TGCAGCGTTGAAAAACAGGGCAACTATGGCTACACCTTC.

This clonotype was observed many times. V usage is TRBV28 and J usage is TRBJ2-7; 10 positions agree with TRBD2. The CDR3 is made up of 17 amino acids. Germline V CDR1 and CDR2: MDHEN, SYDVKM. V lost 3 bases to trimming and J lost 3 bases; unmatched junction nucleotides: 11. CDR3 sequence (DNA): TGTGCCAGCAGTTTTTCCGGACTAGCGGTGCGCATCTACGAGCAGTACTTC. This encodes CASSFSGLAVRIYEQYF. Filled out from reference TRBV28 and TRBJ2-7, the complete variable domain reads DVKVTQSSRYLVKRTGEKVFLECVQDMDHENMFWYRQDPGLGLRLIYFSYDVKMKEKGDIPEGYSVSREKKERFSLILESASTNQTSMYLCASSFSGLAVRIYEQYFGPGTRLTVT.

This clonotype appeared a few times. The rearrangement links TRBV24-1 to TRBJ2-1; D may correspond to TRBD1 or TRBD2 (7 bases each). The germline V and J ends were trimmed by 5 bases and 8 bases, with 12 bases remaining between them. Germline V CDR1 and CDR2: KGHDR, SFDVKD. This CDR3 is 13 amino acids long. CDR3 amino acids: CATSARGGDEQFF. The CDR3 nucleotides read TGTGCCACCAGTGCCAGGGGGGGCGATGAGCAGTTCTTC.

This clonotype has more than one count but fewer than ten. The chain combines TRBV19 with TRBJ1-2; D not certain. CDR3 length: 11 residues. The V gene lost 8 bases and the J gene lost 4 bases, with 8 bases spanning the gap. Germline values: CDR1 LNHDA, CDR2 SQIVND (reference sequence). CDR3 loop: CASLNLYGYTF. The CDR3, as DNA: TGTGCCAGTTTGAATCTCTATGGCTACACCTTC. The complete variable domain, with remaining parts taken from reference TRBV19 and TRBJ1-2, reads DGGITQSPKYLFRKEGQNVTLSCEQNLNHDAMYWYRQDPGQGLRLIYYSQIVNDFQKGDIAEGYSVSREKKESFPLTVTSAQKNPTAFYLCASLNLYGYTFGSGTRLTVV.

This clonotype came up a few times. The J gene is TRBJ2-5, the V gene TRBV9; 13 positions match TRBD2. The DNA end lines up better with TRBJ2-7; the J call may be wrong. The CDR3 totals 16 residues. In germline, CDR1 is SGDLS, CDR2 YYNGEE. The CDR3 spells CASSVGLAGETFEQYF. The CDR3 DNA is TGTGCCAGCAGCGTTGGACTAGCGGGAGAAACGTTCGAGCAGTACTTC.

The chain joins TRBV4-2 to TRBJ1-1, with D possibly matching TRBD1 (6 bases). The germline gives CDR1 LGHNA, CDR2 YNFKEQ. This CDR3 spans 13 amino acids. CDR3 protein: CAMGAEMNTEAFF. The CDR3 DNA reads as TGTGCGATGGGGGCGGAAATGAACACTGAAGCTTTCTTT.

On this clonotype: Being one base from a much bigger clone, this may be a read error. The chain links TRBV10-3 to TRBJ2-3, with TRBD2 identical over 8 bases. CDR3 length: 17 amino acids. Germline assignment: CDR1 ENHRY and CDR2 SYGVKD. CDR3 in DNA: TGTACCATCAGTATTGTGCCGGGGACTAGTCGCACAGATACGCAGTATTTT. Amino acid sequence: CTISIVPGTSRTDTQYF.

J is TRBJ2-5 and V is TRBV24-1; 9 bases line up with TRBD1. The germline CDR1 and CDR2 sequences are KGHDR and SFDVKD. The CDR3 spans 15 residues. The trim removed 9 bases at V and 2 bases at J, leaving 9 bases unmatched. The CDR3 loop reads CATASYRGLQETQYF. The CDR3 nucleotides are TGTGCCACCGCATCGTACAGGGGGCTTCAAGAGACCCAGTACTTC.

This clonotype was counted ten times or more. The V and J genes are TRBV5-1 and TRBJ2-1; 10 positions match TRBD2. The junction had 7 bases not matched to a gene; V was cut back by 4 bases and J by 6 bases. This CDR3 contains 15 residues. The V gene's germline CDR1 is SGHRS and CDR2 YFSETQ. The CDR3 bases are TGCGCCAGCAGCGCATTAGCGGGAGGTCGCAATGAGCAGTTCTTC. Its translation is CASSALAGGRNEQFF.

With respect to this clonotype: At one of its ends the junction is not consistent with the germline gene, which may arise from a read error. V gene TRBV11-2 combines with J gene TRBJ1-1; D not resolved. CDR1 and CDR2 from the germline V gene are SGHAT and FQNNGV. The CDR3 has 16 amino acids. CDR3: CASSFSTQRLNTGAFF. The CDR3 nucleotides are TGTGCCAGCAGCTTTAGTACCCAGAGACTGAACACTGGAGCTTTCTTT.

V and J are TRBV6-2 or TRBV6-3 and TRBJ2-7, with TRBD2 identical over 8 bases. CDR3 size: 14 residues. J lost 2 bases, V lost 4 bases, and 4 bases had no gene match. Per the germline V gene, CDR1 is MNHEY and CDR2 is SVGEGT. Written as DNA, the CDR3 is TGTGCCAGCAGTTCCATAGCGGGGACCTACGAGCAGTACTTC. Translated: CASSSIAGTYEQYF.

This clonotype has just a few counts. V is TRBV5-1 and J is TRBJ1-1; 7 bases match TRBD1. CDR1 is SGHRS, CDR2 YFSETQ, per germline. CDR3 length equals 14 residues. With 0 bases clipped from V and 6 bases from J, the junction kept 5 bases outside the gene matches. CDR3 DNA sequence: TGCGCCAGCAGCTTGGCCACAGGGGCCGCTGAAGCTTTCTTT. Its protein is CASSLATGAAEAFF.

This clonotype was seen a few times. This chain joins TRBV4-1 and TRBJ2-1, with TRBD2 matching 12 bases. The CDR3 has 16 amino acids. The germline V gene encodes CDR1 MGHRA and CDR2 YSYEKL. V lost 1 base and J lost 2; bases outside the gene matches: 0. CDR3 residues: CASSQGTSGTYNEQFF. The CDR3 coding sequence is TGCGCCAGCAGCCAAGGGACTAGCGGGACCTACAATGAGCAGTTCTTC.

This CDR3 is CASSNLGTGAGGAFF. For the CDR3, the DNA is TGTGCCAGCAGCAACCTTGGGACAGGGGCGGGGGGAGCTTTCTTT. This chain connects TRBV21-1 to TRBJ1-1; no DNA check was done on the table's D call, TRBD1. TRBV21-1 is reported as a pseudogene. This CDR3 is 15 amino acids long.

This clonotype has only a few counts. The chain has TRBV27 and TRBJ2-5; 13 bases align to TRBD2. With V trimmed by 5 bases and J by 1 base, 4 bases remained unmatched. Germline V CDR1 and CDR2: MNHEY, SMNVEV (reference sequence). The CDR3 spans 16 residues. CDR3 in amino acids: CASSQTSGGAQETQYF. The CDR3 DNA follows: TGTGCCAGCAGTCAAACTAGCGGGGGGGCCCAAGAGACCCAGTACTTC.

The chain couples TRBV20-1 to TRBJ2-4, with 9 bases that match TRBD1. The J call may be mistaken, given a closer DNA end match to TRBJ2-7. Germline CDR1 reads DFQATT; CDR2 reads SNEGSKA (reference sequence). The CDR3 is 14 residues long. The CDR3 sequence is CSARLRDRAYEQYF. DNA of the CDR3: TGCAGTGCTCGCCTCCGGGACAGGGCCTACGAGCAGTACTTC.

The chain recombines TRBV4-2 with TRBJ2-1, with 11 bases matching TRBD2. V lost 0 bases, J lost 7 bases, and 11 bases stayed unmatched. The germline V gene encodes CDR1 LGHNA and CDR2 YNFKEQ. CDR3 length: 18 residues. The DNA for the CDR3 is TGTGCCAGCAGCCAAGAGCGGACAGGACTAGCGGGTGTTAATGAGCAGTTCTTC. Its protein is CASSQERTGLAGVNEQFF.

This clonotype appeared many times. The chain uses TRBV4-1 and TRBJ2-1; TRBD2 matches at 9 bases. V gave up 4 bases and J gave up 8 bases; unmatched junction bases: 9. Germline V lookup: CDR1 MGHRA, CDR2 YSYEKL. This CDR3 has 15 amino acids. The CDR3 here is CASSPHGLARDEQFF. In DNA, the CDR3 is TGCGCCAGCAGCCCCCACGGACTAGCGAGGGATGAGCAGTTCTTC.

The chain links TRBV10-3 to TRBJ2-4; either TRBD1 or TRBD2 may supply D (5 bases each). TRBJ2-7 explains the end of the DNA better; the J call may be wrong. Looked up from germline, CDR1 is ENHRY and CDR2 is SYGVKD. The CDR3 length is 15 residues. CDR3 sequence: CAISEPDGATYEQYF. The CDR3 DNA follows: TGTGCCATCAGTGAGCCGGACGGGGCTACCTACGAGCAGTACTTC.

This clonotype was seen only a few times. The gene calls are TRBV7-2 and TRBJ2-4, with 9 positions matching TRBD2. Losses at the gene ends were 1 base for V and 13 bases for J; bases not matched to a gene: 17. The length of the CDR3 is 17 residues. CDR1 is SGHTA, CDR2 FQGNSA, per germline. The CDR3 DNA reads TGTGCCAGCAGCTTAGGGAGCGCTAGCGGGATATCGCCTGAGCAGTACTTC. Protein sequence: CASSLGSASGISPEQYF.

This clonotype was seen a few times. The V and J genes are TRBV27 and TRBJ2-7; 9 bases agree with TRBD2. The CDR3 sequence is 15 residues long. The trim removed 2 bases at V and 4 bases at J, leaving 6 bases unmatched. Looked up from germline, CDR1 is MNHEY and CDR2 is SMNVEV (reference sequence). This CDR3 is CASSLQASGIYEQYF. CDR3 coding DNA: TGTGCCAGCAGTTTACAGGCTAGCGGGATTTACGAGCAGTACTTC.

The CDR3 reads CASFRTSGGRYNEQFF. For the CDR3, the DNA is TGTGCCAGCTTTCGGACTAGCGGGGGCCGTTACAATGAGCAGTTCTTC. This chain uses TRBV4-2 with TRBJ2-1, with 13 bases fitting TRBD2. Germline V gene data show CDR1 as LGHNA and CDR2 as YNFKEQ. The CDR3 consists of 16 residues. The V and J ends lost 8 bases and 4 bases, in that order; junction bases with no gene match: 8.